This paragraph covers one T cell receptor beta chain sequence. The antigen remains undetermined. The same CDR3 is also encoded by other DNA sequences in this sample. Clones were read by immunoSEQ multiplex PCR, and TCRdb kept only the in-frame ones, dropping some. Of around 100,000 clones listed, around 89% are singletons. This entry belongs to a study of OX40 agonist ivuxolimab in advanced cancers. Background on the study: Ivuxolimab, which patients received intravenously every 2 weeks, was dosed at 0.01 to 10 mg/kg. Patients with hepatocellular carcinoma, melanoma, renal cell or head and neck cancer made up the dose-escalation patients.

Study observations and caveats: At 0.1 to 3.0 mg/kg, clonal expansion of CD4+ and CD8+ blood T cells had occurred by week 6. Expanded clones were, on average, more numerous among CD8+ T cells than CD4+.

The CDR3 sequence is 16 residues long. Germline values: CDR1 GTSNPN, CDR2 SVGIG (reference sequence). The V and J ends lost 0 bases and 8 bases, in that order; junction bases with no gene match: 13. The origin of this receptor is an adult with an advanced solid tumor such as melanoma, head and neck, liver or kidney cancer. The sequenced sample was CD4+ or CD8+ T cells sorted from blood, obtained in a trial of the OX40 agonist ivuxolimab. The V gene is TRBV30, the J gene TRBJ2-1; 7 bases align to TRBD2. The CDR3 reads CAWSVIRGRGGDEQFF. DNA for the CDR3: TGTGCCTGGAGTGTAATACGTGGGAGGGGTGGGGATGAGCAGTTCTTC.